This TCR beta chain was retrieved from a study of cytomegalovirus exposure and HLA in healthy donors. The study's findings and limits: Associated with cytomegalovirus, according to the listing, were around 160 TCR beta chains.

Clones were sequenced by immunoSEQ multiplex PCR, and TCRdb holds only the in-frame ones, with some missing. The table records around 150,000 clones, around 80% of them present only once. Points on this clone: Its specificity is not known.

After removal of 5 bases from V and 1 base from J, the junction contained 3 bases not matched to a gene. CDR1 SGHVS and CDR2 FNYEAQ come from the germline V gene. The CDR3 is 14 amino acids. The source is a man aged 25 to 40 in good health and CMV-seropositive. The specimen was PBMCs. V is TRBV7-6 and J is TRBJ1-1, with 8 bases that match TRBD1. DNA for the CDR3: TGTGCCAGCAGCGCCGGGACAGGGAACACTGAAGCTTTCTTT. Protein sequence: CASSAGTGNTEAFF.